Listed below are T cell receptor beta chains from one sample, sequenced in a study of shared clonotypes between healthy human individuals. Generated by immunoSEQ multiplex PCR, the TCRdb table keeps only in-frame clones and is missing some. Of about 2.1 million clones detected, 90% to 95% appear once; the ten largest clones hold less than 2%. Sequencing input: naive CD8+ T cells from PBMCs. The receptors derive from a man younger than 35 in good health. Some clones in this sample may be carry-over from other donors' samples. The CDR3 runs from the conserved cysteine through the conserved F or W. D genes are given only for firm matches. Clone size, where shown, is once, few, many, or a class for clones that have expanded.

J,D,V,size,CDR3,DNA
TRBJ1-4,NA,TRBV5-1,NA,CASSPAEVGDTATNEKLFF,TGCGCCAGCAGCCCGGCGGAGGTTGGGGACACTGCAACTAATGAAAAACTGTTTTTT
TRBJ2-2,NA,TRBV7-6,once,CASSLEADYTGELFF,TGTGCCAGCAGCTTAGAAGCCGACTACACCGGGGAGCTGTTTTTT
TRBJ1-1,TRBD1,TRBV11-2,NA,CASRSPDRGRVAFF,TGTGCCAGCAGAAGCCCGGACAGGGGGCGTGTGGCTTTCTTT
TRBJ1-1,NA,TRBV7-8,NA,CASSLRGLNTEAFF,TGTGCCAGCAGCCTCAGGGGACTAAACACTGAAGCTTTCTTT
TRBJ2-7,TRBD2,TRBV19,NA,CASSPRDYRDEQYF,TGTGCCAGTAGTCCCCGGGACTACCGTGACGAGCAGTACTTC
TRBJ2-1,TRBD1,TRBV27,NA,CASSFRDRRYNEQFF,TGTGCCAGCAGTTTCCGGGACAGGAGATACAATGAGCAGTTCTTC
TRBJ2-1,NA,TRBV19,NA,CASSSVKNNEQFF,TGTGCCAGTAGTAGCGTAAAAAACAATGAGCAGTTCTTC
TRBJ2-1,TRBD2,TRBV15,NA,CATSRPPAGSYNEQFF,TGTGCCACCAGCAGGCCCCCAGCGGGGTCCTACAATGAGCAGTTCTTC
TRBJ2-3,NA,TRBV11-2,NA,CASSPYSPRTDTQYF,TGTGCCAGCAGCCCCTATAGTCCAAGGACAGATACGCAGTATTTT
TRBJ2-1,NA,TRBV7-9,NA,CASSSRWSGTYNEQFF,TGTGCCAGCAGCTCCCGTTGGAGCGGCACCTACAATGAGCAGTTCTTC
TRBJ1-5,NA,TRBV10-2,few,CASRDGNQPQHF,TGCGCCAGCAGAGACGGTAATCAGCCCCAGCATTTT
TRBJ1-5,NA,TRBV19,NA,CASSMGQYSNQPQHF,TGTGCCAGTAGTATGGGCCAGTATAGCAATCAGCCCCAGCATTTT
TRBJ1-2,NA,TRBV11-2,once,CASSELGQPPNYGYTF,TGTGCCAGCAGCGAGCTGGGCCAGCCTCCTAACTATGGCTACACCTTC
TRBJ2-5,TRBD1,TRBV13,NA,CASSPTGGRETQYF,TGTGCCAGCAGCCCGACAGGGGGGAGGGAGACCCAGTACTTC
TRBJ2-3,NA,TRBV9,NA,CASSVGVPSDTQYF,TGTGCCAGCAGCGTAGGGGTCCCCTCCGATACGCAGTATTTT
TRBJ2-1,TRBD2,TRBV28,NA,CASSTFELKRGNYNEQFF,TGTGCCAGCAGTACCTTTGAACTAAAGCGGGGGAACTACAATGAGCAGTTCTTC
TRBJ1-2,NA,TRBV9,NA,CASSLATENYGYTF,TGTGCCAGCAGCTTGGCGACAGAGAACTATGGCTACACCTTC
TRBJ2-3,TRBD1,TRBV9,NA,CASSVDRADTQYF,TGTGCCAGCAGCGTGGACAGGGCAGATACGCAGTATTTT
TRBJ2-2,NA,TRBV2,NA,CASRERQRNTGELFF,TGTGCCAGCAGGGAGAGACAGAGGAACACCGGGGAGCTGTTTTTT
TRBJ1-4,TRBD1,TRBV11-1,once,CASSSTGATNEKLFF,TGTGCCAGCAGCTCCACAGGGGCAACTAATGAAAAACTGTTTTTT
TRBJ1-2,NA,TRBV7-9,few,CASSSGPLYGYTF,TGTGCCAGCAGCTCTGGACCGCTCTATGGCTACACCTTC
TRBJ1-5,TRBD1,TRBV30,NA,CAWSPGTGGEPQHF,TGTGCCTGGAGTCCCGGGACAGGGGGTGAGCCCCAGCATTTT